Listed here are 5 T cell receptor beta chains from one sample, sequenced in a study of blood T cell repertoires in COVID-19. Clones were sequenced by immunoSEQ multiplex PCR, and TCRdb holds only the in-frame ones, with some missing. This table holds around 300,000 clones, around nine tenths found once. Sequenced sample: PBMCs or T cells enriched from blood (not recorded which). The receptors here all came from a woman aged 18 to 35 who had recovered from COVID-19.

This chain connects TRBV19 to TRBJ2-1, with 14 bases lining up with TRBD2. Per the germline V gene, CDR1 is LNHDA and CDR2 is SQIVND (reference sequence). The CDR3 extends over 17 amino acids. V lost 6 bases, J lost 0 bases, and 4 bases stayed unmatched. The CDR3 reads CASSWTSGGSSYNEQFF. CDR3 coding DNA: TGTGCCAGTAGCTGGACTAGCGGGGGGTCCTCCTACAATGAGCAGTTCTTC.

V is TRBV7-2 and J is TRBJ1-4; 8 nucleotides align to TRBD1. V was pared by 5 bases and J by 7 bases, with 9 bases of the junction left unmatched. Germline CDR1 and CDR2: SGHTA and FQGNSA. The CDR3 length is 15 residues. This CDR3 reads CASSLQGAPREKLFF. CDR3 in DNA: TGTGCCAGCAGCCTGCAGGGGGCGCCTCGTGAAAAACTGTTTTTT.

V is TRBV5-1 and J is TRBJ2-7; 8 positions match TRBD2. CDR1 SGHRS and CDR2 YFSETQ come from the germline V gene. V was pared by 3 bases and J by 5 bases, with 7 bases of the junction left unmatched. The CDR3 runs 14 residues. Written as DNA, the CDR3 is TGCGCCAGCAGCTCTGGACTAGCTGTCGACGAGCAGTACTTC. Its protein product is CASSSGLAVDEQYF.

V is TRBV29-1 and J is TRBJ1-2; 7 bases map to TRBD1. The germline gives CDR1 SQVTM, CDR2 ANQGSEA. V shed 5 bases and J 0 bases; nucleotides not matched to a gene: 6. The CDR3 is made up of 14 amino acids. CDR3 sequence (DNA): TGCAGCGTTCGGACAGGACCGGCTAACTATGGCTACACCTTC. This codes for CSVRTGPANYGYTF.

The chain carries TRBV30 and TRBJ2-7; a possible D gene is TRBD1 (5 bases). The CDR3 contains 13 residues. Germline values: CDR1 GTSNPN, CDR2 SVGIG (reference sequence). This CDR3 reads CAQRTSNSHEQYF. The CDR3 DNA follows: TGTGCGCAACGGACATCTAATTCCCACGAGCAGTACTTC.